This entry concerns a single T cell receptor beta chain. Original analysis: The assay estimated nucleated cells by amplifying reference gene primers. The repertoire was sequenced with immunoSEQ multiplex PCR; TCRdb's copy has only in-frame clones and lacks some. The DNA gave D and trimming, while V, J and clone size come from that table. Of around 200,000 clones in the sample, roughly four fifths were seen once. There are 14 residues in the CDR3. Trimming took 0 bases from V and 5 from J, leaving 7 bases between them. The germline gives CDR1 LNHNV, CDR2 YYDKDF (reference sequence). The data stem from a study of blood T cell repertoires in COVID-19. The overall study: Samples representing acute and convalescent COVID-19 were sourced from the United States, Italy and Spain. Sample material is recorded as cDNA or gDNA derived from T cells, B-cell-depleted T cells, or PBMCs.

The sample comprised peripheral blood. This receptor was taken from a woman aged 40 to 50 with acute or convalescent COVID-19. This chain uses TRBV15 with TRBJ2-2, with D unclear. The CDR3 nucleotides are TGTGCCACCAGCAGAGATGAGGCAACCGGGGAGCTGTTTTTT. Translating gives CATSRDEATGELFF.